The TCR beta chain under discussion was sequenced for a study of blood T cell repertoires in COVID-19. Overall study: COVID-19 samples collected from the United States, Italy and Spain covered acute and convalescent phases. PBMCs, B-cell-depleted T cells, or T cells were the source of the cDNA or gDNA that made up the material.

The authors' processing: Counts of nucleated cells, estimated from reference gene primer amplification, were obtained. TCRdb's table, derived via immunoSEQ multiplex PCR, lists solely in-frame clones and lacks some. That table is the source of V, J and clone size, and D and trimming were worked out from the DNA. The sample consists of about 440,000 clones, 75% to 90% of them appearing once. Trimming pared 4 bases from V and 3 bases from J, leaving 10 bases between. The germline gives CDR1 MRHNA, CDR2 SNTAGT. This CDR3 is 13 amino acids long. Specimen: peripheral blood. The clonotype comes from a woman in her twenties or thirties with acute or convalescent COVID-19. The chain links TRBV6-4 to TRBJ2-7, with no clear D. The DNA for the CDR3 is TGTGCCAGCAGTGGTACTTATAGCTACGAGCAGTACTTC. Its protein product is CASSGTYSYEQYF.